The 18 T cell receptor beta chains given below trace back to one sample, sequenced in a study of read filtering for tumor transcriptome and immune sequencing (dated by TCRdb to 2020 to 2021). Instrument on record: Illumina HiSeq 4000. The Immunoverse kit was used to build TCR libraries from approximately 410 ng RNA, with molecular barcoded adaptors covering alpha/delta and beta/gamma chains. In-frame beta chains were kept once TCRdb had trimmed the public reads at Q25 with fastp and called clones with MiXCR. Rows are unified per CDR3 protein, each entry keeping the most common DNA and genes. The sample table records about 48,000 distinct CDR3 sequences; roughly 19% of these occur just once. In total, the top ten clones hold roughly 14% of the sample. Sequenced input: a population of CD138-negative cells sorted from bone marrow. The cell subset or site label, as the study defines it: bone marrow mononuclear cells depleted of CD138+ plasma/myeloma cells by negative magnetic selection. The source is a donor aged 40 or over with multiple myeloma.

This clonotype was seen only a few times. A much larger clone is a single base away; this may be a read error. The rearrangement links TRBV5-1 to TRBJ1-1; the D is unclear. Germline CDR1 reads SGHRS; CDR2 reads YFSETQ. CDR3 size: 12 residues. The CDR3 spells CASGFGGGEAFF. In DNA form, the CDR3 reads TGCGCCAGCGGCTTCGGCGGCGGTGAAGCTTTCTTT.

This clonotype was detected many times. The chain combines TRBV28 with TRBJ1-1; D call uncertain. CDR3 size: 19 residues. Germline lookup yields CDR1 MDHEN and CDR2 SYDVKM. The V gene lost 5 bases and the J gene lost 0 bases, with 25 bases spanning the gap. This CDR3 reads CASSPPRIRGWAMNTEAFF. CDR3 nucleotide sequence: TGTGCCAGCAGTCCCCCGCGTATCCGCGGATGGGCCATGAACACTGAAGCTTTCTTT.

This clonotype was recorded many times. In DNA form, the CDR3 reads TGCGCCAGCAGCTTCAAGGACATGAACACTGAAGCTTTCTTT. It is translated as CASSFKDMNTEAFF. The V and J genes are TRBV5-1 and TRBJ1-1; a weak D match, TRBD1 (5 bases). The CDR3 extends over 14 amino acids. V was shortened by 2 bases and J by 0 bases, with 8 bases between the two germline ends. Per germline, CDR1 SGHRS and CDR2 YFSETQ. Full variable domain (remainder filled in from reference TRBV5-1 and TRBJ1-1): KAGVTQTPRYLIKTRGQQVTLSCSPISGHRSVSWYQQTPGQGLQFLFEYFSETQRNKGNFPGRFSGRQFSNSRSEMNVSTLELGDSALYLCASSFKDMNTEAFFGQGTRLTVV.

The rearrangement joins TRBV19 to TRBJ1-3, with no clear D. V lost 5 bases and J lost 7, with 12 bases in between. CDR1 and CDR2 from the germline V gene are LNHDA and SQIVND (reference sequence). The CDR3 is 13 residues long. The CDR3: CASSPGPRNTIYF. The CDR3 DNA sequence: TGTGCCAGTAGTCCCGGGCCCCGGAACACCATATATTTT. Filled out from reference TRBV19 and TRBJ1-3, the complete variable domain reads DGGITQSPKYLFRKEGQNVTLSCEQNLNHDAMYWYRQDPGQGLRLIYYSQIVNDFQKGDIAEGYSVSREKKESFPLTVTSAQKNPTAFYLCASSPGPRNTIYFGEGSWLTVV.

This clonotype was observed at least ten times. The chain is built from TRBV7-3 and TRBJ2-2, with TRBD1 matching over 7 bases. CDR3 length equals 15 residues. With 4 bases clipped from V and 6 bases from J, the junction kept 8 bases outside the gene matches. Per germline, CDR1 SGHTA and CDR2 FQGTGA. The CDR3 loop reads CASSYRGGDAGELFF. The CDR3 DNA reads as TGTGCCAGCAGCTACAGGGGTGGGGATGCCGGGGAGCTGTTTTTT.

This clonotype has at least ten counts. The rearrangement uses TRBV5-6 and TRBJ1-6; 7 bases match TRBD1. CDR1 is SGHDT, CDR2 YYEEEE, per germline. Trimming cost V 3 bases and J 5 bases; bases outside gene matches: 5. The CDR3 runs to 15 residues. CDR3 amino acids: CASSSSDRDNSPLHF. The CDR3 coding sequence is TGTGCCAGCAGCTCCTCCGACAGGGATAATTCACCCCTCCACTTT.

This clonotype was picked up many times. The chain combines TRBV5-1 with TRBJ2-1, with D possibly being TRBD1 (6 bases). V lost 0 bases and J lost 9, with 10 bases in between. The CDR3 is 13 residues long. Germline V CDR1 and CDR2: SGHRS, YFSETQ. CDR3 nucleotide sequence: TGCGCCAGCAGCTTGGAGGGGGATGCTGAGCAGTTCTTC. Residues: CASSLEGDAEQFF. Supplemented by reference TRBV5-1 and TRBJ2-1, the full variable domain reads KAGVTQTPRYLIKTRGQQVTLSCSPISGHRSVSWYQQTPGQGLQFLFEYFSETQRNKGNFPGRFSGRQFSNSRSEMNVSTLELGDSALYLCASSLEGDAEQFFGPGTRLTVL.

The table lists this clonotype with a few counts. The chain employs TRBV12-3 or TRBV12-4 and TRBJ2-4, with D possibly being TRBD2 (6 bases). The CDR3 covers 14 residues. Trimming left V 1 base short and J 7 bases short, with 11 bases between. The CDR3 DNA sequence: TGTGCCAGCAGTTTAGGGCTAGCGTGGAACATTCAGTACTTC. Residues: CASSLGLAWNIQYF.

This clonotype has a count of ten or more. This chain links TRBV7-2 with TRBJ1-5, with D possibly matching TRBD1 (6 bases). This CDR3 is 15 amino acids long. V was cut by 1 base and J by 6 bases, with 13 bases left in between. Per the germline V gene, CDR1 is SGHTA and CDR2 is FQGNSA. The CDR3 bases are TGTGCCAGCAGCTTAGTAGGGGGGGGGGGTCAGCCCCAGCATTTT. This encodes CASSLVGGGGQPQHF.

On this clonotype itself: One junction end does not reproduce the germline sequence, and a read error may be involved. The chain carries TRBV7-2 and TRBJ1-4, with D unresolved. The CDR3 spans 14 residues. Germline V gives CDR1 SGHTA, CDR2 FQGNSA. The CDR3 reads CASSLGSTNEKLVF. In nucleotides, the CDR3 is TGTGCCAGCAGCTTAGGGAGTACGAATGAAAAACTGGTTTTT.

This clonotype was seen many times. This chain's CDR3 is CASSRTRTGAETQYF. The CDR3 DNA follows: TGTGCCAGCAGTAGGACGAGGACAGGGGCAGAGACCCAGTACTTC. This rearrangement joins TRBV6-6 to TRBJ2-5, with 9 bases aligning to TRBD1. The CDR3 is 15 amino acids. V shed 5 bases, J shed 4 bases, and the junction held 8 bases outside the gene matches. Looked up from germline, CDR1 is MNHNY and CDR2 is SVGAGI (reference sequence).

Concerning this clonotype itself: This may arise from a read error, as a much more abundant clone is one base away. CDR3 coding DNA: TGCGCCAGCAGCTTGGAGGGCAGTAGCGGGGAGCTGTTATTT. It translates to CASSLEGSSGELLF. J is TRBJ2-2 and V is TRBV5-1, with 8 bases lining up with TRBD2. The CDR3 is made up of 14 amino acids. Germline CDR1 SGHRS, CDR2 YFSETQ.

There are many counts of this clonotype. This chain uses TRBV19 with TRBJ2-1; D may match TRBD1 or TRBD2 (5 bases each). Trimming stripped 4 bases from V and 2 bases from J, with 21 bases between. CDR1 is LNHDA, CDR2 SQIVND, per germline (reference sequence). The CDR3 is 18 amino acids. The CDR3 here is CASSTRDGRKETYNEQFF. In DNA form, the CDR3 reads TGTGCCAGTAGTACCCGGGACGGACGGAAGGAAACCTACAATGAGCAGTTCTTC.

To note about this clonotype: With a much larger clone just one base away, this may be a read error. V usage is TRBV20-1 and J usage is TRBJ1-5; D gene ambiguous. V was cut by 5 bases and J by 4 bases, with 12 bases left in between. Germline values: CDR1 DFQATT, CDR2 SNEGSKA (reference sequence). The CDR3 spans 13 residues. This chain's CDR3 is CSAGRGDNQPQHF. DNA of the CDR3: TGCAGTGCTGGCCGCGGGGATAATCAGCCCCAGCATTTT.

This clonotype was detected a few times. The rearrangement uses TRBV20-1 and TRBJ1-2; D gene ambiguous. Trimming shortened V by 6 bases and J by 4 bases, and 9 bases separated the two germline ends. The germline V gene has CDR1 DFQATT and CDR2 SNEGSKA (reference sequence). The CDR3 sequence is 11 residues long. This chain's CDR3 is CSAITVYGYTF. The CDR3 nucleotides read TGCAGTGCCATCACAGTCTATGGCTACACCTTC.

This clonotype showed up many times. The rearrangement uses TRBV6-4 and TRBJ1-1; D perhaps matches TRBD1 (6 bases). This CDR3 is built from 15 residues. The V end was cut by 0 bases, the J end by 1 base, with 9 bases between. Germline assignment: CDR1 MRHNA and CDR2 SNTAGT. The CDR3, as DNA: TGTGCCAGCAGTGACTCGCCAGGGGCGAACACTGAAGCTTTCTTT. As protein: CASSDSPGANTEAFF.

On this clonotype itself: A much larger clone is a single base away; this may be a read error. The chain's CDR3 is CSVGRNKYSNQPQHF. CDR3 nucleotide sequence: TGCAGCGTAGGCAGAAACAAATATAGCAATCAGCCCCAGCATTTT. This chain joins TRBV29-1 and TRBJ1-5; unclear D gene. The length of the CDR3 is 15 residues. The V end was cut by 6 bases, the J end by 0 bases, with 15 bases between. CDR1 is SQVTM, CDR2 ANQGSEA, per germline.

In this sample, this clonotype turned up many times. The V gene is TRBV4-1, the J gene TRBJ2-3; TRBD2 agrees at 12 bases. The CDR3 has 17 amino acids. Germline lookup yields CDR1 MGHRA and CDR2 YSYEKL. The V segment lost 0 bases and the J segment 0 bases; nucleotides outside the gene matches: 1. CDR3 sequence reads: CASSQDGTSGSTDTQYF. The CDR3, as DNA: TGCGCCAGCAGCCAAGATGGGACTAGCGGGAGCACAGATACGCAGTATTTT.